The sample holds many counts of the clone carrying this T cell receptor (beta chain). This sample is part of a study of neurological immune-mediated disorders. The CDR3 loop spans 16 amino acids. V was cut by 6 bases and J by 3 bases, with 21 bases left in between. TCRdb re-analysed the 5' RACE reads in MiXCR, keeping a single row per CDR3 protein. This sample yields tens of thousands of distinct CDR3 sequences, of which 20% to 25% are seen a single time; about 4.1% belongs to the top ten. Regarding time point: technical triplicate 3. The study built unsorted libraries from 2 million PBMCs kept at -80 C.

Source material: PBMCs. This chain joins TRBV12-3 or TRBV12-4 and TRBJ2-7; D gene ambiguous. This receptor was obtained from a man between 60 and 75 years old with HTLV-1-associated myelopathy (HAM/TSP). The CDR3 DNA follows: TGTGCCAGCAGCTCCAGAGCGCCTCTGACCCACTACGAGCAGTACTTC. Its translation: CASSSRAPLTHYEQYF.